Presented here are 7 T cell receptor beta chains from one specimen sequenced in a study of T cells expressing NK-cell markers. TCRdb re-called the 5' RACE reads; every CDR3 protein appears as one record, without DNA. In all, the sample yields around 380,000 distinct CDR3 sequences. Sequenced sample: blood T cells: a sorted CD56 or NKG2C T cell subset, CD4+ or CD8+ T cells, or bulk PBMC T cells (not recorded which). The receptor source for this set is a woman aged 50 to 60 in good health.

The chain is built from TRBV10-2 and TRBJ2-1. The germline V gene encodes CDR1 WSHSY and CDR2 SAAADI. This CDR3 is built from 15 residues. This CDR3 is CASSERWSSYNEQFF.

The rearrangement links TRBV27 to TRBJ2-1; TCRdb outputs TRBD2, but without DNA this stays unchecked. In germline, CDR1 is MNHEY, CDR2 SMNVEV (reference sequence). CDR3 size: 15 residues. This CDR3 reads CASSPLAGDYNEQFF.

This rearrangement joins TRBV5-6 to TRBJ2-7; there is no DNA to check the TCRdb D call of TRBD2. The CDR3 loop spans 13 amino acids. Per germline, CDR1 SGHDT and CDR2 YYEEEE. The CDR3 here is CASSFSRGPEQYF.

This chain connects TRBV5-1 to TRBJ2-5; with no DNA, the TCRdb D assignment of TRBD2 cannot be verified. This CDR3 has 14 residues. CDR1 and CDR2 from the germline V gene are SGHRS and YFSETQ. The CDR3 loop reads CASSFRDFKETQYF.

The rearrangement joins TRBV12-3 or TRBV12-4 to TRBJ2-3; lacking DNA, the TRBD1 call made by TCRdb goes unchecked. The CDR3 length is 17 residues. CDR3 region: CASSLGGSFPEADTQYF.

This chain connects TRBV10-3 to TRBJ2-5; TCRdb proposes TRBD2, but this gene call is untestable without DNA. The CDR3 runs to 15 residues. The germline gives CDR1 ENHRY, CDR2 SYGVKD. The CDR3 sequence: CAISLGSGGPGTQYF.

The chain combines TRBV5-1 with TRBJ2-1. The CDR3 has 17 residues. Germline V gene data show CDR1 as SGHRS and CDR2 as YFSETQ. CDR3 amino acids: CASSLEGAWSSYNEQFF.